In this sample, the clone carrying this TCR beta chain turned up a few times. Here immunoSEQ multiplex PCR was the method, and the copy in TCRdb shows in-frame clones only, minus some. The profile shows around 360,000 clones, about 90% of them singletons. These data are taken from a study of blood T cell repertoires in COVID-19. Across the whole study: Nucleic acid was either cDNA or gDNA, and it came from T cells, B-cell-depleted T cells, or PBMCs.

Germline V gene sequence: CDR1 ENHRY, CDR2 SYGVKD. J gave up 5 bases and V 9 bases, and 5 bases lay outside the gene matches. The CDR3 has 12 amino acids. Recovery among Cohort 3 donors was established by two negative PCRs, clearance, or symptom resolution. This clonotype originated in a woman aged 30 to 39 who had recovered from COVID-19. Specimen: PBMCs or T cells enriched from blood (not recorded which). V gene TRBV10-3 combines with J gene TRBJ2-7; 9 bases agree with TRBD1. CDR3 in amino acids: CAIQTGGDEQYF. The CDR3, as DNA: TGTGCCATTCAGACAGGGGGAGACGAGCAGTACTTC.